This T cell receptor (beta chain) was recovered during a study of OX40 agonist ivuxolimab in advanced cancers. Study-wide background: Averaging 60 years in age, with a range of about 23 to 80, the cohort was approximately 83% male. Participants could have had prior anti-PD-1, anti-PD-L1 or anti-CTLA-4 therapy, and approximately 40% had some. One patient with hepatocellular carcinoma and two with cutaneous melanoma, three in all, had partial responses.

The study, taken as a whole, reports: In the expanded peripheral T cells, antigen specificity was never determined.

Assay used: immunoSEQ multiplex PCR; TCRdb lists only in-frame clones, some missing. This sample has around 15,000 clones, with about 86% found just once. The germline V gene encodes CDR1 MNHEY and CDR2 SVGAGI. The CDR3 is 14 amino acids. V shed 4 bases, J shed 6 bases, and the junction held 8 bases outside the gene matches. Points on this clone: Its matching antigen is unknown.

The chain links TRBV6-5 to TRBJ2-7, with 8 bases aligning to TRBD1. The clonotype comes from an adult with an advanced solid tumor such as melanoma, head and neck, liver or kidney cancer. The specimen was CD4+ or CD8+ T cells sorted from blood, collected in a trial of the OX40 agonist ivuxolimab. The CDR3 spells CASSFSGQGGEQYF. The CDR3 DNA reads as TGTGCCAGCAGTTTTTCAGGACAGGGTGGCGAGCAGTACTTC.